The following is a T cell receptor (beta chain) sequence with its context. Its antigen is unknown. The sample has other DNA sequences that encode this CDR3 too. This CDR3 spans 13 amino acids. V was trimmed by 3 bases and J by 2 bases, leaving 7 bases between them. The germline gives CDR1 MNHEY, CDR2 SMNVEV (reference sequence). Repertoires were generated with immunoSEQ multiplex PCR, while TCRdb's copy carries only in-frame clones and drops some. The table lists about 2 million clones, about 95% of them singletons. The data originate from a study of shared clonotypes between healthy human individuals. Findings of the study overall: Clonotypes shared by all four donors outscored non-shared clonotypes in generation probability. Sequencing depth was a factor that was expected to affect clonotype sharing among donors.

CD45RO-negative, CCR7-selected cells formed the naive CD8 fraction, which excluded terminally differentiated effector memory CD45RA+ cells. The donors were adults (healthy and HIV-negative) with no recent acute infections or vaccinations. The origin of this receptor is a man younger than 30 in good health. The J gene is TRBJ2-5, the V gene TRBV27; D unresolved. The sequenced material came from naive CD8+ T cells sorted from blood. In DNA form, the CDR3 reads TGTGCCAGCAGTTTTCTGAGACAAGAGACCCAGTACTTC. It encodes CASSFLRQETQYF.